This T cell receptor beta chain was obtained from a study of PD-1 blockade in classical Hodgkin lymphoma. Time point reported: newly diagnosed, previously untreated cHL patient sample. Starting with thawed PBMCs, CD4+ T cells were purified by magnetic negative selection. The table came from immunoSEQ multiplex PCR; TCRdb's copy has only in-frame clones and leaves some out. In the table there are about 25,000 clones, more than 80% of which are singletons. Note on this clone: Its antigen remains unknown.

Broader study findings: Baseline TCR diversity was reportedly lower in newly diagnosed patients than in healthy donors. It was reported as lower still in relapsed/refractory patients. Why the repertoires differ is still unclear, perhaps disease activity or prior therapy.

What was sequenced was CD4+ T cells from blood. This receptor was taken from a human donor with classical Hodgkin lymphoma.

CDR3 in DNA: TGTGCCAGCAGTTACTCGAGAGTCTATGGCTACACCTTC. Residues: CASSYSRVYGYTF. The chain uses TRBV6-5 and TRBJ1-2; D is uncertain. V was cut by 0 bases and J by 4 bases, with 6 bases left in between. Germline CDR1 MNHEY, CDR2 SVGAGI. The CDR3 is 13 amino acids.